This T cell receptor (beta chain) was identified during a study of shared clonotypes between healthy human individuals. As for the study in general: Three CD4 naive, three CD4 memory, two CD8 naive and one CD8 memory plate were used per donor.

A deep-level run was used for the assay. Replicate PCRs from sorted subsets contained approximately 190 ng DNA, which is 29,000 or so T cell genomes. Assay used: immunoSEQ multiplex PCR; TCRdb lists only in-frame clones, some missing. The sample records about 2.1 million clones, about 93% being singletons. Terminally differentiated effector memory CD45RA+ cells were excluded from the naive CD8 cells, which were CD45RO-negative and positively selected for CCR7. The CDR3 has 13 amino acids. Germline V lookup: CDR1 SNHLY, CDR2 FYNNEI. V was pared by 8 bases and J by 6 bases, with 13 bases between. This TCR derives from a man between 18 and 29 years old in good health. Some clones in this sample may be carry-over from other donors' samples. The material sequenced was naive CD8+ T cells from PBMCs. The chain carries TRBV2 and TRBJ2-2, with D perhaps matching TRBD2 (5 bases). CDR3 sequence (DNA): TGTGCCAGCTGCGAGGGCGGTCCCGGGGAGCTGTTTTTT. It yields the protein CASCEGGPGELFF.